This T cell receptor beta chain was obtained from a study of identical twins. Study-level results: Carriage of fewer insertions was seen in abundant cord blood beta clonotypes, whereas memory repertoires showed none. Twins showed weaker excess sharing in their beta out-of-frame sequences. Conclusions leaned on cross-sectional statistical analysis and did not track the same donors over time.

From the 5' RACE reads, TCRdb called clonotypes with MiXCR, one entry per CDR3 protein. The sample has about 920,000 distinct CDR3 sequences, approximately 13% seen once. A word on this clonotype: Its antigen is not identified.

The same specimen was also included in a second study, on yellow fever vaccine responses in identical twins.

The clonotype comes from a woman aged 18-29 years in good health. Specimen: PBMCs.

The DNA of the CDR3 is TGTGCCAGCAGCCTTTTATTCAATGAGCAGTTCTTC. Its protein is CASSLLFNEQFF. This chain connects TRBV7-2 to TRBJ2-1; no definite D call. The CDR3 length is 12 residues. Germline loops: CDR1 SGHTA, CDR2 FQGNSA. Trimming removed 5 bases at V and 6 bases at J, with 8 bases between.